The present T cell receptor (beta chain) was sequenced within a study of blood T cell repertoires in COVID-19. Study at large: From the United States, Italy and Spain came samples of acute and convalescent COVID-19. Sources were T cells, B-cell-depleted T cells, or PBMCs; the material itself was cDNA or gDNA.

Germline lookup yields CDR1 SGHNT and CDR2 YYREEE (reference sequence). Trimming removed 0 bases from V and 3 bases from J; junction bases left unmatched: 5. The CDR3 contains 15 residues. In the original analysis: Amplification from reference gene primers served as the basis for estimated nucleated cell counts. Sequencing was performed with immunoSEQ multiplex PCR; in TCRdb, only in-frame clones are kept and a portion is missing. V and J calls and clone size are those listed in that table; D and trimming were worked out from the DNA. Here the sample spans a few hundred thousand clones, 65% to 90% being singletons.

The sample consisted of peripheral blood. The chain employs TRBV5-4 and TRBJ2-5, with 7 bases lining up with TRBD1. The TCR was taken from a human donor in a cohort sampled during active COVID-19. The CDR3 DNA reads TGTGCCAGCAGCTTGGTTCAGGGGGTGGAAGAGACCCAGTACTTC. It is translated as CASSLVQGVEETQYF.